This T cell receptor beta chain originates from a study of cytomegalovirus exposure and HLA in healthy donors. In the PCR, 60 Vbeta and 13 Jbeta primers were used. Assay: immunoSEQ multiplex PCR; the TCRdb copy retains only in-frame clones and omits some. The sample table includes around 200,000 clones. After removal of 2 bases from V and 15 bases from J, the junction contained 3 bases not matched to a gene. CDR3 size: 12 residues. Germline CDR1 SGHAT, CDR2 FQNNGV. Sequencing used PBMCs. The receptor was derived from a woman aged 25 to 45 in good health and CMV-seropositive. The J gene is TRBJ2-1, the V gene TRBV11-2, with 11 bases that match TRBD2. CDR3 in amino acids: CASSLYSGRGFF. The CDR3, as DNA: TGTGCCAGCAGCTTATATAGCGGGAGGGGGTTCTTC.